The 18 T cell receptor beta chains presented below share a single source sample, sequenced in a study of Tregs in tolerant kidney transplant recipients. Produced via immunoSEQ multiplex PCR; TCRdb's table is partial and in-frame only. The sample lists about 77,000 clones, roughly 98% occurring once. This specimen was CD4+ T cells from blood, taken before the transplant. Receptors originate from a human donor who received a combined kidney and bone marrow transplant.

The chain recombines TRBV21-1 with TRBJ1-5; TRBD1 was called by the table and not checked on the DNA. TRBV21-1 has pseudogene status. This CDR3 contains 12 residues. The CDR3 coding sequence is TGTGCCAGCAGCAAGACAGGCAAGCCCCAGCATTTT. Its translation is CASSKTGKPQHF.

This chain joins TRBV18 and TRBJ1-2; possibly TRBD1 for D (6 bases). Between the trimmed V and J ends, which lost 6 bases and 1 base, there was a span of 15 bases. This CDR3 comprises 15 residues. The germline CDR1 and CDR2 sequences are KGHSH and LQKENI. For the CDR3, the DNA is TGTGCCAGCTCCCCGACAGGATACTTTAACTATGGCTACACCTTC. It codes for CASSPTGYFNYGYTF.

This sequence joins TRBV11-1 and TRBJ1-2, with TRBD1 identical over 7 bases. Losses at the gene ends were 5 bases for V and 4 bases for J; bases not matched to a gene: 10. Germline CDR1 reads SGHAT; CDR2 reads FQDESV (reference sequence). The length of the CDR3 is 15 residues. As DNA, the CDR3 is TGTGCCAGCAGCGGATGGGAGGACAGGCGCTATGGCTACACCTTC. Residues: CASSGWEDRRYGYTF.

CDR3 sequence: CASSSRSGIRYDSPLHF. The DNA of the CDR3 is TGTGCCAGCAGCTCCAGGTCCGGTATTCGTTATGATTCACCCCTCCACTTT. This chain uses TRBV7-8 with TRBJ1-6, with D hard to call. The CDR3 extends over 17 amino acids. From germline, CDR1 is SGHVS and CDR2 FQNEAQ. The V gene lost 4 bases and the J gene lost 8 bases, with 21 bases spanning the gap. The full variable domain, completed using reference TRBV7-8 and TRBJ1-6, is GAGVSQSPRYKVAKRGQDVALRCDPISGHVSLFWYQQALGQGPEFLTYFQNEAQLDKSGLPSDRFFAERPEGSVSTLKIQRTQQEDSAVYLCASSSRSGIRYDSPLHFGNGTRLTVT.

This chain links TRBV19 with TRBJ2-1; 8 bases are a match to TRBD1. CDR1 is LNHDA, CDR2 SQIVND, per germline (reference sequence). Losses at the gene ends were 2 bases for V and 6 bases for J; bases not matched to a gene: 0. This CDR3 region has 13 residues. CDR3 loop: CASSITGGNEQFF. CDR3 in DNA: TGTGCCAGTAGTATAACAGGGGGCAATGAGCAGTTCTTC.

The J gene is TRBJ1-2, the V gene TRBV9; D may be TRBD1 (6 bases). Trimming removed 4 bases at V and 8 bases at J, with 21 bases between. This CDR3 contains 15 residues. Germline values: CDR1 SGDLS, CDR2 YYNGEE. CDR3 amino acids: CASSIRDTGVGGYTF. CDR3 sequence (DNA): TGTGCCAGCAGCATTCGGGACACGGGTGTTGGGGGCTACACCTTC. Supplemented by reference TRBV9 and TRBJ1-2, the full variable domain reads DSGVTQTPKHLITATGQRVTLRCSPRSGDLSVYWYQQSLDQGLQFLIQYYNGEERAKGNILERFSAQQFPDLHSELNLSSLELGDSALYFCASSIRDTGVGGYTFGSGTRLTVV.

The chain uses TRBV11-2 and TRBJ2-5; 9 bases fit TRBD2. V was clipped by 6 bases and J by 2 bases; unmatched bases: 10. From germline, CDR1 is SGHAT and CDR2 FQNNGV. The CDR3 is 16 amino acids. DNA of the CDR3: TGTGCCAGCAGTCAGCCCCTAGCGGGGAGACAAGAGACCCAGTACTTC. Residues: CASSQPLAGRQETQYF.

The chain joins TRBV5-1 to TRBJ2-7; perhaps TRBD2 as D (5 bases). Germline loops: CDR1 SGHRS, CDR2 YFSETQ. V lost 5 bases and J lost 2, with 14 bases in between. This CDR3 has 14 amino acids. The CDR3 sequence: CASSHGRVAYEQYF. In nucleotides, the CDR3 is TGCGCCAGCAGTCACGGGCGGGTTGCCTACGAGCAGTACTTC.

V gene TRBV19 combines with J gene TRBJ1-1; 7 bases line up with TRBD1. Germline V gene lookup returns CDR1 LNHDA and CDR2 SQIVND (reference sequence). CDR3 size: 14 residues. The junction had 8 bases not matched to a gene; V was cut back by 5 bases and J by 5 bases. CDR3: CASSSHTGETEAFF. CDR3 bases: TGTGCCAGTAGTTCCCATACAGGGGAAACTGAAGCTTTCTTT. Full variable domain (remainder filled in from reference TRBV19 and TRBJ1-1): DGGITQSPKYLFRKEGQNVTLSCEQNLNHDAMYWYRQDPGQGLRLIYYSQIVNDFQKGDIAEGYSVSREKKESFPLTVTSAQKNPTAFYLCASSSHTGETEAFFGQGTRLTVV.

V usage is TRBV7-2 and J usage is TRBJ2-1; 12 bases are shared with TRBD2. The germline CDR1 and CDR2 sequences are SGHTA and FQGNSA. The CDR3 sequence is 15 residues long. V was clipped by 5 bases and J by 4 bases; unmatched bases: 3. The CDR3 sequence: CASSVGLAGYNEQFF. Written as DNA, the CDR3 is TGTGCCAGCAGCGTAGGACTAGCGGGGTACAATGAGCAGTTCTTC.

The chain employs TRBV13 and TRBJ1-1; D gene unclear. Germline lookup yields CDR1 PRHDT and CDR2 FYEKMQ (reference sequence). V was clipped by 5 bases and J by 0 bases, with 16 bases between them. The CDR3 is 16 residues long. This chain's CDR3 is CASSPRGGPMNTEAFF. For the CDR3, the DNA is TGTGCCAGCAGCCCCCGGGGAGGACCCATGAACACTGAAGCTTTCTTT. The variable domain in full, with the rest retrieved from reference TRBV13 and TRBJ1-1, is AAGVIQSPRHLIKEKRETATLKCYPIPRHDTVYWYQQGPGQDPQFLISFYEKMQSDKGSIPDRFSAQQFSDYHSELNMSSLELGDSALYFCASSPRGGPMNTEAFFGQGTRLTVV.

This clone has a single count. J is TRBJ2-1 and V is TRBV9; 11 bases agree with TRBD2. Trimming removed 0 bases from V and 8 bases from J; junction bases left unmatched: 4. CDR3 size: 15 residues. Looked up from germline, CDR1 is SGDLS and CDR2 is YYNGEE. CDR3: CASSVASGGIYEQFF. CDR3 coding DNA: TGTGCCAGCAGCGTAGCTAGCGGGGGGATCTATGAGCAGTTCTTC.

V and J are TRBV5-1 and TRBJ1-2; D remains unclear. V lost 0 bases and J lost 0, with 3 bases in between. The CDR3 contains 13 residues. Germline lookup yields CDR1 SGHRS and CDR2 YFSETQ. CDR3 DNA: TGCGCCAGCAGCTTGGCTTCTAACTATGGCTACACCTTC. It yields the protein CASSLASNYGYTF.

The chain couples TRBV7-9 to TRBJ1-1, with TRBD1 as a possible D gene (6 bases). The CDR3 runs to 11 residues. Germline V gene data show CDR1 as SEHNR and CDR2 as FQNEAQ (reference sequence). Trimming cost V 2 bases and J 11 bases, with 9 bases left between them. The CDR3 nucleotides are TGTGCCAGCAGCTTAAACAGGGTGGCTTTCTTT. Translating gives CASSLNRVAFF.

The CDR3 region has the DNA TGTGCCAGCAGTGACGTCGTCAGGATTCGGAATGAGCAGTTCTTC. Its protein is CASSDVVRIRNEQFF. This chain uses TRBV6-1 with TRBJ2-1; D not certain. V lost 3 bases, J lost 7 bases, and 16 bases lay in between. This CDR3 is 15 amino acids long. From germline, CDR1 is MNHNS and CDR2 SASEGT.

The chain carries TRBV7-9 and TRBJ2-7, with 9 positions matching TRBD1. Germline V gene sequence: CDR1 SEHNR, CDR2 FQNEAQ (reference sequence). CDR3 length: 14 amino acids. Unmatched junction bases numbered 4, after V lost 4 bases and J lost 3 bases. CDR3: CASSSRDRVYEQYF. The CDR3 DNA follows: TGTGCCAGCAGCTCCCGGGACAGGGTCTACGAGCAGTACTTC.

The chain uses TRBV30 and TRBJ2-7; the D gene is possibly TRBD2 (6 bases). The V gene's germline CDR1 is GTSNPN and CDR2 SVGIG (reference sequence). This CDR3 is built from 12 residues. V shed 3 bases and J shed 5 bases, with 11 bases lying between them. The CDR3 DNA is TGTGCCTGGAGCCTGTGGGGGGACGAGCAGTACTTC. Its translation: CAWSLWGDEQYF. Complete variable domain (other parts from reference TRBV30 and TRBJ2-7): SQTIHQWPATLVQPVGSPLSLECTVEGTSNPNLYWYRQAAGRGLQLLFYSVGIGQISSEVPQNLSASRPQDRQFILSSKKLLLSDSGFYLCAWSLWGDEQYFGPGTRLTVT.

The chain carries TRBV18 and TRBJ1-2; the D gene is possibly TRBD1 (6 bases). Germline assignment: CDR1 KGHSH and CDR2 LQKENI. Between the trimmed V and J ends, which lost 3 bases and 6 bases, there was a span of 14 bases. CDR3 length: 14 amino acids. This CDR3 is CASSPSRGSDGYTF. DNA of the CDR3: TGTGCCAGCTCACCCAGCAGGGGATCCGATGGCTACACCTTC.